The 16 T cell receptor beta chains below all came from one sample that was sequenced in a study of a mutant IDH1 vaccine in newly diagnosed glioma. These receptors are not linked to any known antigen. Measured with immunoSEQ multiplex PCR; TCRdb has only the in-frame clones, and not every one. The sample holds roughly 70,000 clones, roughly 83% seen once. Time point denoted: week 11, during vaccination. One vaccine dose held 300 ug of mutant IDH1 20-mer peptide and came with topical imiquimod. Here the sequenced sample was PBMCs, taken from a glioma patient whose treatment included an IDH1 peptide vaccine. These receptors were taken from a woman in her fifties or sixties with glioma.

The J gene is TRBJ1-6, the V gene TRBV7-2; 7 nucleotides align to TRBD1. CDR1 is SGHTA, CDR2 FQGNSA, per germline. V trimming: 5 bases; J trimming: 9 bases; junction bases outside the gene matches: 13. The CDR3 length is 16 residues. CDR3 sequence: CASSPMEGALGSPLHF. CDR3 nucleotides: TGTGCCAGCAGCCCGATGGAGGGGGCCCTCGGTTCACCCCTCCACTTT.

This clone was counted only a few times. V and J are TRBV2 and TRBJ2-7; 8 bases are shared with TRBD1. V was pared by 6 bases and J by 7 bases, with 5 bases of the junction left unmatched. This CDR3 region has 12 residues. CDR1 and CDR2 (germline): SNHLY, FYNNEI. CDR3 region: CASRQGAREQYF. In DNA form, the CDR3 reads TGTGCCAGCAGGCAGGGGGCAAGGGAGCAGTACTTC.

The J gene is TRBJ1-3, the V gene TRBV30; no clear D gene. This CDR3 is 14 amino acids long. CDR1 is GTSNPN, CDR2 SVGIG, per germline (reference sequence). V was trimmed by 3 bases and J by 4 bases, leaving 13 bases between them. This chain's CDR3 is CAWSDLKGGNTIYF. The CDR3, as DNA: TGTGCCTGGAGCGACTTGAAGGGCGGAAACACCATATATTTT.

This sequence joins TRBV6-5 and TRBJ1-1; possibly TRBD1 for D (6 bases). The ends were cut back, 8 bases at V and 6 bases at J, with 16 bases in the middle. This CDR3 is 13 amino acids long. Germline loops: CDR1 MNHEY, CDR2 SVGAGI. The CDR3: CASAIKGGSEAFF. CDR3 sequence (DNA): TGTGCCAGCGCAATAAAGGGGGGTTCTGAAGCTTTCTTT.

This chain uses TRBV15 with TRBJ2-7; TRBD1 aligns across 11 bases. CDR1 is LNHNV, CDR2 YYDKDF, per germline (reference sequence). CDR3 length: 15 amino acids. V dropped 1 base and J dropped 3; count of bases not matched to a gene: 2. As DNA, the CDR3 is TGTGCCACCAGCAGAGGGGGGACAGGGGGCTACGAGCAGTACTTC. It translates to CATSRGGTGGYEQYF.

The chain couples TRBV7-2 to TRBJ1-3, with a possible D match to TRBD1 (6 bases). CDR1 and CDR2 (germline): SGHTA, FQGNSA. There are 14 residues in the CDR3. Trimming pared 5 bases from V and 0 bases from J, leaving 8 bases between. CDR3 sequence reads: CASSLTGSGNTIYF. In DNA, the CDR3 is TGTGCCAGCAGCCTGACAGGCTCTGGAAACACCATATATTTT.

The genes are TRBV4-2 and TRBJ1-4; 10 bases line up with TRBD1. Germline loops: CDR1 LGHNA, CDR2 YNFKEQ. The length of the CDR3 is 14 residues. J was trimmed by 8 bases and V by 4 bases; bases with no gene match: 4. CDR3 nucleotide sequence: TGTGCCAGCAGCCCGCGACAGGGGGCGGAAAAACTGTTTTTT. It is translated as CASSPRQGAEKLFF.

The CDR3 nucleotides are TGCGCCAGCAGCCACATAAAGGGACCCTCTGGAAACACCATATATTTT. It specifies CASSHIKGPSGNTIYF. V and J are TRBV4-1 and TRBJ1-3; maybe TRBD1 (5 bases). Looked up from germline, CDR1 is MGHRA and CDR2 is YSYEKL. CDR3 size: 16 residues. V lost 3 bases and J 0 bases, leaving 12 bases between the germline ends.

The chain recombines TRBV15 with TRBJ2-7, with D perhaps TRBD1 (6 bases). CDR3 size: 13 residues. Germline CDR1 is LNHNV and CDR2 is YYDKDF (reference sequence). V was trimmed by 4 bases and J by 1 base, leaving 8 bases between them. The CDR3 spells CATSTGASYEQYF. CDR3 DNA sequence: TGTGCCACCAGCACAGGGGCGTCCTACGAGCAGTACTTC.

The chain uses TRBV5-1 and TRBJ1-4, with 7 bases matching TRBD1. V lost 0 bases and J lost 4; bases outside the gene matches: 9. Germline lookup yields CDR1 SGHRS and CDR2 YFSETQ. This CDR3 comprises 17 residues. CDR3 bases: TGCGCCAGCAGCTTGGAGGGTCAGGGGGTTGGTAATGAAAAACTGTTTTTT. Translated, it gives CASSLEGQGVGNEKLFF.

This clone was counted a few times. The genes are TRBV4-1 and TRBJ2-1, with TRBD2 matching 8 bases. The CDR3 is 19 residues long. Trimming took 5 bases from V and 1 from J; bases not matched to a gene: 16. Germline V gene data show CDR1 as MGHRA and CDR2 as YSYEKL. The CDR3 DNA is TGCGCCAGCAGCACGCGATCAATGGCTAGCGGGCCATCCTACAATGAGCAGTTCTTC. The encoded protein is CASSTRSMASGPSYNEQFF.

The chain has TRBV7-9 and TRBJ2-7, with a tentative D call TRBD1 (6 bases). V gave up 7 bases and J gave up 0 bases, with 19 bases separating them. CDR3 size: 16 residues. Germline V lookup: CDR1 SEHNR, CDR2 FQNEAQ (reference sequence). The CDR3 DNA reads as TGTGCCAGCACCATTTCCCCCGGGACAACCTCCTACGAGCAGTACTTC. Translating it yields CASTISPGTTSYEQYF.

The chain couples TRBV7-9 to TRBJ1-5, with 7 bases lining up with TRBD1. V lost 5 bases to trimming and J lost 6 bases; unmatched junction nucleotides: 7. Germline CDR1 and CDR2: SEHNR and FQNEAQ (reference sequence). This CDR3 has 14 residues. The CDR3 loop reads CASSAGTAGQPQHF. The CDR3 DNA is TGTGCCAGCAGCGCTGGGACAGCGGGTCAGCCCCAGCATTTT.

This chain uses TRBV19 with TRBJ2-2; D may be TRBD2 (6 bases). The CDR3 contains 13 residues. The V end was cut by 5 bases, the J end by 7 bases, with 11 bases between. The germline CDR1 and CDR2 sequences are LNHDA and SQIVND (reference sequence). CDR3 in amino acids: CASSPVRGGELFF. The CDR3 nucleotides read TGTGCCAGTAGTCCGGTGCGGGGCGGGGAGCTGTTTTTT.

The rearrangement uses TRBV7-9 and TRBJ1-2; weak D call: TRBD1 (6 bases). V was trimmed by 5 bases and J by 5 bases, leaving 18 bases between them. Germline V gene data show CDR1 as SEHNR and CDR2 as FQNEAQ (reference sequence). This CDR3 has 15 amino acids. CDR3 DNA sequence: TGTGCCAGCAGCCCCGGGGGCAAGGGGGAATATGGCTACACCTTC. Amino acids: CASSPGGKGEYGYTF.

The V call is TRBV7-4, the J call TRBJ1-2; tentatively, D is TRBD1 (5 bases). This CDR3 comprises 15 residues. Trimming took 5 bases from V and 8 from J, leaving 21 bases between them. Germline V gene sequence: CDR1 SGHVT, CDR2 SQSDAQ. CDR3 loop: CASSPGTEGTWGYTF. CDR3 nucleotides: TGTGCCAGCAGCCCCGGGACGGAGGGGACGTGGGGCTACACCTTC.